The next 10 T cell receptor beta chains were all read from a single sample in a study of T cell changes during pregnancy in multiple sclerosis. Sequencing used immunoSEQ multiplex PCR; TCRdb keeps in-frame clones, though not all of them. Among tens of thousands of clones listed, around nine tenths were seen once. The sample was peripheral blood, taken in the third trimester of pregnancy. These receptors were collected from a female donor with multiple sclerosis, enrolled in a pregnancy study.

This chain joins TRBV6-1 and TRBJ2-5; 7 bases line up with TRBD2. The CDR3 contains 14 residues. With 7 bases clipped from V and 1 base from J, the junction kept 6 bases outside the gene matches. Germline V gives CDR1 MNHNS, CDR2 SASEGT. The CDR3 loop is CASIRSGVQETQYF. For the CDR3, the DNA is TGTGCCAGCATACGGAGCGGGGTCCAAGAGACCCAGTACTTC.

The CDR3 protein is CASSLGGTNYGYTF. The DNA of the CDR3 is TGTGCCAGCAGCTTAGGAGGGACTAACTATGGCTACACCTTC. The gene calls are TRBV5-6 and TRBJ1-2; the D is unclear. Germline V gene data show CDR1 as SGHDT and CDR2 as YYEEEE. The CDR3 has 14 residues. With 2 bases removed from V and 0 bases from J, the gap between germline ends came to 8 bases.

V gene TRBV5-4 combines with J gene TRBJ2-2; TRBD1 matches at 7 bases. V was pared by 4 bases and J by 1 base, with 7 bases of the junction left unmatched. Germline CDR1 SGHNT, CDR2 YYREEE (reference sequence). The CDR3 runs 16 residues. CDR3 coding DNA: TGTGCCAGCAGCCAGATAGGGGGCAAGAACACCGGGGAGCTGTTTTTT. As protein: CASSQIGGKNTGELFF.

This clone was picked up one time. V is TRBV5-6 and J is TRBJ1-2; D remains ambiguous. The CDR3 consists of 15 residues. Trimming took 2 bases from V and 6 from J, leaving 17 bases between them. In germline, CDR1 is SGHDT, CDR2 YYEEEE. As DNA, the CDR3 is TGTGCCAGCAGCTTTGGAACAGCCGTAAGGAATGGCTACACCTTC. Protein: CASSFGTAVRNGYTF. The full variable domain, rest sourced from reference TRBV5-6 and TRBJ1-2, is DAGVTQSPTHLIKTRGQQVTLRCSPKSGHDTVSWYQQALGQGPQFIFQYYEEEERQRGNFPDRFSGHQFPNYSSELNVNALLLGDSALYLCASSFGTAVRNGYTFGSGTRLTVV.

The CDR3 bases are TGTGCCAGCAGTTACTCGTTGGCCGAGCAGTACTTC. Its translation is CASSYSLAEQYF. This chain uses TRBV6-6 with TRBJ2-7; no clear D. V lost 0 bases to trimming and J lost 6 bases, with 6 bases between them. The CDR3 runs to 12 residues. Germline V lookup: CDR1 MNHNY, CDR2 SVGAGI (reference sequence).

V and J are TRBV6-6 and TRBJ2-7; 8 bases agree with TRBD2. The V segment lost 6 bases and the J segment 3 bases; nucleotides outside the gene matches: 7. CDR3 length: 14 amino acids. CDR1 is MNHNY and CDR2 is SVGAGI in the germline V gene (reference sequence). The CDR3 nucleotides read TGTGCCAGCAGCCAGACTAGCGAATTCTACGAGCAGTACTTC. This encodes CASSQTSEFYEQYF.

This clone was observed a handful of times. The gene calls are TRBV7-2 and TRBJ1-4, with 7 bases aligning to TRBD1. V gave up 2 bases and J gave up 7 bases; unmatched junction bases: 7. Germline CDR1 is SGHTA and CDR2 is FQGNSA. This CDR3 comprises 15 residues. The CDR3 protein is CASSLSGTVVEKLFF. The CDR3 nucleotides read TGTGCCAGCAGCTTATCCGGGACAGTAGTTGAAAAACTGTTTTTT. The full variable domain, in which reference TRBV7-2 and TRBJ1-4 provide the parts outside the CDR3, is GAGVSQSPSNKVTEKGKDVELRCDPISGHTALYWYRQSLGQGLEFLIYFQGNSAPDKSGLPSDRFSAERTGGSVSTLTIQRTQQEDSAVYLCASSLSGTVVEKLFFGSGTQLSVL.

This clone was observed a handful of times. The sample holds other DNA sequences that translate to the same CDR3. The gene calls are TRBV19 and TRBJ2-1; 11 nucleotides agree with TRBD2. With V trimmed by 1 base and J by 0 bases, 5 bases remained unmatched. CDR1 and CDR2 (germline): LNHDA, SQIVND (reference sequence). The CDR3 is 18 amino acids. This CDR3 is CASSIGLAGGSSYNEQFF. Here the CDR3 DNA reads TGTGCCAGTAGTATAGGTCTAGCGGGGGGCAGCTCCTACAATGAGCAGTTCTTC.

V usage is TRBV27 and J usage is TRBJ2-7; 7 bases line up with TRBD1. Germline V gene lookup returns CDR1 MNHEY and CDR2 SMNVEV (reference sequence). The V gene end was trimmed by 8 bases and the J gene end by 1 base; junction bases not matched to a gene: 8. This CDR3 is 14 amino acids long. CDR3 nucleotides: TGTGCCAGCGGGTCCTTGACAGGGTCCTACGAGCAGTACTTC. It yields the protein CASGSLTGSYEQYF.

The V and J genes are TRBV9 and TRBJ2-6; D may be TRBD1 (5 bases). V dropped 2 bases and J dropped 2 bases, with 11 bases sitting between them. The CDR3 is 16 residues long. In germline, CDR1 is SGDLS, CDR2 YYNGEE. This chain's CDR3 is CASSVQGNAGANVLTF. The CDR3 DNA reads TGTGCCAGCAGCGTCCAGGGTAACGCTGGGGCCAACGTCCTGACTTTC.